The TCR beta chain under discussion was sequenced for a study of cytotoxic CD8 clonotypes in ibrutinib-treated CLL. General study results and limits: Baseline levels were approached again at progression, after clonality had risen at ibrutinib response.

Points on this clone: The antigen remains undetermined.

Generated by immunoSEQ multiplex PCR, the TCRdb table keeps only in-frame clones and is missing some. There are about 9,400 clones in the sample; around 63% occur only once, and roughly 18% lies in the top ten. The sequencing used PBMCs, collected before ibrutinib treatment. This clonotype originated in a human donor with chronic lymphocytic leukemia.

CDR3 sequence: CAISGREDYEQYF. The CDR3 nucleotides are TGTGCCATCAGTGGAAGGGAGGACTACGAGCAGTACTTC. The chain has TRBV10-3 and TRBJ2-7; D perhaps matches TRBD2 (6 bases). The CDR3 sequence is 13 residues long. The germline V gene encodes CDR1 ENHRY and CDR2 SYGVKD. Trimming took off 4 bases at V and 3 bases at J, with 10 bases between the two ends.